The sequence of this T cell receptor (beta chain) was determined in a study of cytomegalovirus exposure and HLA in healthy donors. The study, taken as a whole, reports: The classifier, whose performance was assessed in both the original and validation cohorts, reportedly diagnosed cytomegalovirus status with high specificity and sensitivity.

With regard to this clone: Its target is unknown.

Repertoires were generated with immunoSEQ multiplex PCR, while TCRdb's copy carries only in-frame clones and drops some. The sample has around 220,000 clones, around 80% seen once. V was clipped by 7 bases and J by 2 bases, with 19 bases between them. The CDR3 loop spans 16 amino acids. Germline V gene data show CDR1 as SGHRS and CDR2 as YFSETQ. The sequenced material came from PBMCs. The V and J genes are TRBV5-1 and TRBJ2-1; a possible D gene is TRBD2 (6 bases). The receptor was derived from a woman younger than 45 in good health and CMV-seropositive. CDR3 in amino acids: CASQDPTGLAYNEQFF. The CDR3 nucleotides are TGCGCCAGCCAGGACCCAACGGGACTCGCCTACAATGAGCAGTTCTTC.